This T cell receptor beta chain comes out of a study of blood T cell repertoires in COVID-19. About the research overall: Sites in the United States, Italy and Spain provided acute and convalescent COVID-19 samples. PBMCs, B-cell-depleted T cells, or T cells provided the cDNA or gDNA that made up the material.

J lost 3 bases, V lost 2 bases, and 6 bases had no gene match. Looked up from germline, CDR1 is ENHRY and CDR2 is SYGVKD. This CDR3 is 15 amino acids long. Original analysis: Counts of nucleated cells, estimated from reference gene primer amplification, were obtained. Profiled with immunoSEQ multiplex PCR; TCRdb holds only in-frame clones, not every one. V and J calls and clone size are as listed in that table; D and trimming were resolved from the DNA. The table records about 150,000 clones, approximately 86% of them present only once. Material for sequencing was peripheral blood. This TCR was recovered from a woman in her 70s with acute or convalescent COVID-19. V is TRBV10-3 and J is TRBJ2-7; 8 nucleotides agree with TRBD1. The DNA for the CDR3 is TGTGCCATCAGTGAGGGACAGGGCTGGGTCTACGAGCAGTACTTC. It codes for CAISEGQGWVYEQYF.